This entry lists 22 T cell receptor beta chains sequenced from one sample in a study of T cells in Graves' hyperthyroidism and ophthalmopathy. The TCR beta CDR3 regions underwent amplification using RNA transcripts as the source. The TCR CDR3 first-round RT-PCR relied on the HTBI primer set. Via MiXCR, TCRdb re-called the multiplex PCR reads, giving one row per CDR3 protein. The sample includes under 350,000 distinct CDR3 sequences, about 18% of them seen just once. Material for sequencing was blood. These TCRs come from a woman between 45 and 60 years old with Graves' hyperthyroidism.

Regarding this clonotype: This may be a read error, as it is one base from a much larger clone. V usage is TRBV28 and J usage is TRBJ1-2; D is undetermined. Germline CDR1 reads MDHEN; CDR2 reads SYDVKM. The length of the CDR3 is 11 residues. The CDR3 sequence: CASMDNYGYAF. CDR3 in DNA: TGTGCCAGCATGGATAACTATGGCTACGCCTTC.

The chain combines TRBV6-1 with TRBJ1-6, with a tentative D call TRBD1 (5 bases). The germline V gene has CDR1 MNHNS and CDR2 SASEGT. The CDR3 sequence is 18 residues long. V lost 4 bases and J lost 0, with 16 bases in between. CDR3 DNA: TGTGCCAGCAGTGGGTCCGCTGGGACCCTCTCCTATAATTCACCCCTCCACTTT. Its translation is CASSGSAGTLSYNSPLHF.

The rearrangement joins TRBV12-5 to TRBJ1-5, with 7 bases matching TRBD1. The germline V gene has CDR1 LGHNT and CDR2 FRNRAP. This CDR3 spans 14 amino acids. V was clipped by 7 bases and J by 5 bases; unmatched bases: 8. The CDR3, as DNA: TGTGCTAGTGCCGCCGGAGGGGGCGATCAGCCCCAGCATTTT. As protein: CASAAGGGDQPQHF.

This clonotype was detected only a few times. This chain uses TRBV19 with TRBJ2-1, with D perhaps TRBD2 (5 bases). The CDR3 contains 14 residues. Germline V gene data show CDR1 as LNHDA and CDR2 as SQIVND (reference sequence). The V gene lost 1 base and the J gene lost 2 bases, with 6 bases spanning the gap. The CDR3 spells CASSIAGTYNEQFF. Written as DNA, the CDR3 is TGTGCCAGTAGTATAGCGGGAACCTACAATGAGCAGTTCTTC.

Ten or more counts support this clonotype. The rearrangement uses TRBV29-1 and TRBJ2-7; 8 bases are shared with TRBD1. Looked up from germline, CDR1 is SQVTM and CDR2 is ANQGSEA. The CDR3 extends over 16 amino acids. V lost 0 bases, J lost 2 bases, and 9 bases stayed unmatched. The CDR3 reads CSVEDRQGARAYEQYF. DNA of the CDR3: TGCAGCGTTGAAGATCGGCAGGGGGCAAGAGCCTACGAGCAGTACTTC.

This clonotype was detected many times. V and J are TRBV11-2 and TRBJ2-3, with D unresolved. The CDR3 runs 13 residues. The V end lost 0 bases, the J end lost 5 bases, and 6 bases lay between the germline ends. Germline loops: CDR1 SGHAT, CDR2 FQNNGV. CDR3 region: CASSLEREDTQYF. The CDR3 bases are TGTGCCAGCAGCTTAGAGCGCGAAGATACGCAGTATTTT.

This chain joins TRBV6-2 or TRBV6-3 and TRBJ1-5; 9 bases match TRBD1. J was trimmed by 0 bases and V by 4 bases; bases with no gene match: 4. From germline, CDR1 is MNHEY and CDR2 SVGEGT. CDR3 length: 16 amino acids. The CDR3 reads CASSSDRGYSNQPQHF. Here the CDR3 DNA reads TGTGCCAGCAGTTCGGACAGGGGATATAGCAATCAGCCCCAGCATTTT.

This clonotype was counted at least ten times. The CDR3 region is CASTPQNSGANVLTF. The CDR3 DNA reads TGTGCCAGCACCCCTCAGAACTCTGGGGCCAACGTCCTGACTTTC. V usage is TRBV28 and J usage is TRBJ2-6, with D unclear. The CDR3 loop spans 15 amino acids. The V gene's germline CDR1 is MDHEN and CDR2 SYDVKM. Trimming stripped 7 bases from V and 0 bases from J, with 10 bases between.

This clonotype came up many times. The chain couples TRBV20-1 to TRBJ2-3, with 7 positions matching TRBD1. Unmatched junction bases numbered 9, after V lost 6 bases and J lost 3 bases. The CDR3 loop spans 14 amino acids. CDR1 and CDR2 from the germline V gene are DFQATT and SNEGSKA (reference sequence). The CDR3, as DNA: TGCAGTGCACCCCGACAGGGAAGGACAGATACGCAGTATTTT. It translates to CSAPRQGRTDTQYF.

This clonotype has at least ten counts. The chain carries TRBV27 and TRBJ2-3; D call uncertain. The CDR3 loop spans 12 amino acids. V lost 4 bases and J 3 bases, leaving 5 bases between the germline ends. Germline assignment: CDR1 MNHEY and CDR2 SMNVEV (reference sequence). DNA for the CDR3: TGTGCCAGCAGTTCGACAACAGATACGCAGTATTTT. Translated: CASSSTTDTQYF.

At least ten counts were recorded for this clonotype. The V call is TRBV10-1, the J call TRBJ2-5, with D perhaps TRBD1 (5 bases). The CDR3 covers 16 residues. Germline V CDR1 and CDR2: WNHNN, SYGVQD (reference sequence). Trimming cost V 6 bases and J 5 bases, with 22 bases left between them. The CDR3 loop is CASSDSRSGNKETQYF. DNA of the CDR3: TGCGCCAGCAGCGACTCCCGTTCAGGGAATAAGGAGACCCAGTACTTC.

In this sample, this clonotype turned up many times. V is TRBV12-5 and J is TRBJ1-1; 7 bases fit TRBD1. CDR1 LGHNT and CDR2 FRNRAP come from the germline V gene. This CDR3 has 15 amino acids. V shed 7 bases, J shed 0 bases, and the junction held 8 bases outside the gene matches. The CDR3 DNA is TGTGCTAGTGCCCTAGGAGGGGGCCTGAACACTGAAGCTTTCTTT. Translating it yields CASALGGGLNTEAFF. The full variable domain, rest sourced from reference TRBV12-5 and TRBJ1-1, is DARVTQTPRHKVTEMGQEVTMRCQPILGHNTVFWYRQTMMQGLELLAYFRNRAPLDDSGMPKDRFSAEMPDATLATLKIQPSEPRDSAVYFCASALGGGLNTEAFFGQGTRLTVV.

This chain joins TRBV6-1 and TRBJ2-5; TRBD2 matches at 8 bases. Germline lookup yields CDR1 MNHNS and CDR2 SASEGT. CDR3 length equals 10 residues. V was clipped by 10 bases and J by 5 bases; unmatched bases: 0. This CDR3 reads CATGGETQYF. As DNA, the CDR3 is TGTGCCACGGGAGGGGAGACCCAGTACTTC.

This clonotype was seen more than once but under ten times. This sequence joins TRBV19 and TRBJ1-5, with 9 bases identical to TRBD1. This CDR3 is 16 amino acids long. Germline loops: CDR1 LNHDA, CDR2 SQIVND (reference sequence). V was pared by 6 bases and J by 6 bases, with 12 bases of the junction left unmatched. The CDR3 DNA reads as TGTGCCAGTAGACTCGGCCGGGACAGGGAAAGTCAGCCCCAGCATTTT. It specifies CASRLGRDRESQPQHF.

In nucleotides, the CDR3 is TGTGCCAGTCTCCGGGCCCTTCGTGCCCCGGGCTCCTACGAGCAGTACGTC. As protein: CASLRALRAPGSYEQYV. The genes are TRBV7-3 and TRBJ2-7, with unresolved D. CDR1 and CDR2 (germline): SGHTA, FQGTGA. CDR3 length equals 17 residues. Deletions cut 9 bases from V and 0 bases from J, with 24 bases between.

The sample holds many counts of this clonotype. The chain joins TRBV6-1 to TRBJ2-7, with D possibly matching TRBD1 (6 bases). The ends were cut back, 5 bases at V and 0 bases at J, with 14 bases in the middle. Germline CDR1 MNHNS, CDR2 SASEGT. The CDR3 is 15 amino acids. CDR3 sequence reads: CASSPSGQSSYEQYF. CDR3 in DNA: TGTGCCAGCAGTCCGTCCGGACAGAGCTCCTACGAGCAGTACTTC.

The genes are TRBV19 and TRBJ2-7; no firm D call. The CDR3 sequence is 13 residues long. Trimming pared 0 bases from V and 5 bases from J, leaving 8 bases between. Germline assignment: CDR1 LNHDA and CDR2 SQIVND (reference sequence). The CDR3, as DNA: TGTGCCAGTAGTATAGATCGCTTTGACGAGCAGTACTTC. This encodes CASSIDRFDEQYF.

This clonotype was detected ten times or more. The rearrangement joins TRBV11-2 to TRBJ2-3, with D possibly TRBD2 on 7 matching bases. Per the germline V gene, CDR1 is SGHAT and CDR2 is FQNNGV. V was shortened by 6 bases and J by 2 bases, with 24 bases between the two germline ends. This CDR3 spans 18 amino acids. This CDR3 is CASRMGGGPPRFTDTQYF. CDR3 nucleotides: TGTGCCAGCAGAATGGGGGGGGGGCCTCCCCGATTCACAGATACGCAGTATTTT.

The rearrangement uses TRBV15 and TRBJ1-2; the match to TRBD1 covers 8 bases. The CDR3 is 16 amino acids. J was trimmed by 8 bases and V by 2 bases; bases with no gene match: 13. The germline V gene has CDR1 LNHNV and CDR2 YYDKDF (reference sequence). CDR3 in DNA: TGTGCCACCAGCAGATCGTGGACAGGGTCGGCCCGGGGCTACACCTTC. Translation: CATSRSWTGSARGYTF.

V gene TRBV2 combines with J gene TRBJ1-2; TRBD1 is a possible D gene (5 bases). The V end lost 4 bases, the J end lost 4 bases, and 10 bases lay between the germline ends. This CDR3 is 13 amino acids long. Looked up from germline, CDR1 is SNHLY and CDR2 is FYNNEI. CDR3 residues: CASSGGVAYGYTF. The DNA for the CDR3 is TGTGCCAGCAGTGGAGGGGTGGCCTATGGCTACACCTTC.

The gene calls are TRBV20-1 and TRBJ2-3; 12 positions match TRBD2. In germline, CDR1 is DFQATT, CDR2 SNEGSKA (reference sequence). The CDR3 contains 19 residues. V was clipped by 4 bases and J by 5 bases; unmatched bases: 19. The CDR3 sequence is CSAIQWTSGALSSGDTQYF. CDR3 coding DNA: TGCAGTGCTATACAGTGGACTAGCGGGGCCCTCTCTTCGGGAGATACGCAGTATTTT.

This clonotype came up many times. CDR3 residues: CASSSGTKDTQYF. CDR3 sequence (DNA): TGTGCCAGCAGCTCCGGTACCAAGGATACGCAGTATTTT. V gene TRBV6-1 combines with J gene TRBJ2-3; no firm D call. Germline V CDR1 and CDR2: MNHNS, SASEGT. This CDR3 has 13 amino acids. V dropped 6 bases and J dropped 6 bases, with 13 bases sitting between them.